This T cell receptor beta chain appears in the sequencing data of a study of OX40 agonist ivuxolimab in advanced cancers. Study-wide results and limits: Low normalized T-cell clonal expansion was additionally recorded for some nonresponders.

As concerns this clone: Its antigen remains unidentified.

The CDR3 has 14 residues. V lost 5 bases and J lost 8, with 18 bases in between. Germline V gene lookup returns CDR1 PRHDT and CDR2 FYEKMQ (reference sequence). This table comes from immunoSEQ multiplex PCR, and its TCRdb copy is limited to in-frame clones, with some not included. Here the sample spans around 87,000 clones, approximately 94% being singletons. The sequencing here drew on CD4+ or CD8+ T cells sorted from blood, taken in a trial of the OX40 agonist ivuxolimab. This chain joins TRBV13 and TRBJ1-2; no firm D call. This TCR was recovered from an adult with an advanced solid tumor such as melanoma, head and neck, liver or kidney cancer. The CDR3 region is CASSPTDTGWGYTF. In nucleotides, the CDR3 is TGTGCCAGCAGCCCTACCGACACGGGTTGGGGCTACACCTTC.